A single sample gave rise to the 24 T cell receptor beta chains below, sequenced in a study of cytomegalovirus exposure and HLA in healthy donors. 60 Vbeta and 13 Jbeta primers were used in PCR. The data were produced by immunoSEQ multiplex PCR, yet TCRdb's version contains in-frame clones alone and is incomplete. The data contain approximately 190,000 clones, around four fifths of them singletons. Sample: PBMCs. These TCRs come from a woman aged 50 to 60 in good health and CMV-seropositive.

The genes are TRBV6-1 and TRBJ2-3, with D hard to call. Germline V lookup: CDR1 MNHNS, CDR2 SASEGT. There are 13 residues in the CDR3. The V end lost 3 bases, the J end lost 8 bases, and 12 bases lay between the germline ends. The DNA for the CDR3 is TGTGCCAGCAGTGATACAGCCTTCCTTACGCAGTATTTT. Its protein product is CASSDTAFLTQYF.

The V gene is TRBV18, the J gene TRBJ2-7, with 8 bases aligning to TRBD1. This CDR3 is built from 13 residues. The ends lost 3 bases at V and 9 bases at J; junction bases unmatched: 7. In germline, CDR1 is KGHSH, CDR2 LQKENI. The CDR3: CASSPGQGARQYF. The CDR3 DNA reads as TGTGCCAGCTCACCGGGCCAGGGGGCGCGGCAGTACTTC. The entire variable domain, with the rest obtained from reference TRBV18 and TRBJ2-7, is as follows: NAGVMQNPRHLVRRRGQEARLRCSPMKGHSHVYWYRQLPEEGLKFMVYLQKENIIDESGMPKERFSAEFPKEGPSILRIQQVVRGDSAAYFCASSPGQGARQYFGPGTRLTVT.

The J gene is TRBJ2-3, the V gene TRBV7-2, with D possibly being TRBD2 (5 bases). The ends were cut back, 3 bases at V and 3 bases at J, with 16 bases in the middle. CDR1 is SGHTA, CDR2 FQGNSA, per germline. This CDR3 is 16 amino acids long. Here the CDR3 DNA reads TGTGCCAGCAGCTTGAGAGGGCGGGTGGTGACAGATACGCAGTATTTT. Its translation is CASSLRGRVVTDTQYF. Complete variable domain (other parts from reference TRBV7-2 and TRBJ2-3): GAGVSQSPSNKVTEKGKDVELRCDPISGHTALYWYRQSLGQGLEFLIYFQGNSAPDKSGLPSDRFSAERTGGSVSTLTIQRTQQEDSAVYLCASSLRGRVVTDTQYFGPGTRLTVL.

The chain couples TRBV28 to TRBJ1-2, with a weak D call TRBD1 (5 bases). V lost 4 bases, J lost 4 bases, and 22 bases lay in between. This CDR3 is 17 amino acids long. CDR1 and CDR2 (germline): MDHEN, SYDVKM. The CDR3 DNA follows: TGTGCCAGCAGTTCCGTCTACCCAGGGAGGGGCCTCTATGGCTACACCTTC. Translation gives CASSSVYPGRGLYGYTF.

The CDR3 spells CASSQLPGLAGETQYF. CDR3 coding DNA: TGCGCCAGCAGCCAGCTGCCGGGACTAGCGGGAGAGACCCAGTACTTC. The rearrangement uses TRBV4-1 and TRBJ2-5; 12 bases fit TRBD2. With V trimmed by 3 bases and J by 4 bases, 6 bases remained unmatched. CDR1 MGHRA and CDR2 YSYEKL come from the germline V gene. The CDR3 runs 16 residues.

The V and J genes are TRBV13 and TRBJ1-2, with D possibly matching TRBD1 (5 bases). Germline V gene lookup returns CDR1 PRHDT and CDR2 FYEKMQ (reference sequence). The CDR3 is made up of 13 amino acids. The V and J ends lost 0 bases and 8 bases respectively, with 10 bases between them. The CDR3 reads CASSLGQGSGYTF. Here the CDR3 DNA reads TGTGCCAGCAGCTTAGGTCAGGGCTCCGGCTACACCTTC.

The chain uses TRBV11-2 and TRBJ2-1; D not resolved. Deletions cut 3 bases from V and 4 bases from J, with 10 bases between. This CDR3 is built from 14 residues. Germline values: CDR1 SGHAT, CDR2 FQNNGV. CDR3 DNA: TGTGCCAGCAGCTTCTCGACTTCATACAATGAGCAGTTCTTC. It yields the protein CASSFSTSYNEQFF.

This chain connects TRBV29-1 to TRBJ2-7; TRBD1 matches at 10 bases. The CDR3 is made up of 13 amino acids. CDR1 and CDR2 (germline): SQVTM, ANQGSEA. Trimming cost V 7 bases and J 2 bases; bases outside gene matches: 5. CDR3 coding DNA: TGCAGCGCCGGGGACAGGGGAGCCTACGAGCAGTACTTC. Its translation: CSAGDRGAYEQYF.

The chain uses TRBV7-9 and TRBJ2-7; 7 bases agree with TRBD1. Germline V gene lookup returns CDR1 SEHNR and CDR2 FQNEAQ (reference sequence). This CDR3 has 19 residues. V shed 4 bases, J shed 4 bases, and the junction held 22 bases outside the gene matches. CDR3 coding DNA: TGTGCCAGCAGCTCCTTCCGGGACAGTCAGCATCATACCCATTACGAGCAGTACTTC. It codes for CASSSFRDSQHHTHYEQYF.

This chain uses TRBV28 with TRBJ2-5; D is perhaps TRBD2 (5 bases). The CDR3 consists of 13 residues. The germline gives CDR1 MDHEN, CDR2 SYDVKM. Trimming shortened V by 5 bases and J by 5 bases, and 12 bases separated the two germline ends. CDR3 coding DNA: TGTGCCAGCAGTATGACTACGTCGGAGACCCAGTACTTC. It is translated as CASSMTTSETQYF.

This sequence joins TRBV6-5 and TRBJ2-3; a possible D gene is TRBD2 (6 bases). Germline V gene data show CDR1 as MNHEY and CDR2 as SVGAGI. The CDR3 runs to 15 residues. Trimming cost V 6 bases and J 0 bases, with 13 bases left between them. The CDR3 DNA is TGTGCCAGCAGCCGCGGCGGGGTCAGCACAGATACGCAGTATTTT. This translates into CASSRGGVSTDTQYF.

V and J are TRBV18 and TRBJ1-1; tentatively, D is TRBD1 (5 bases). The V gene's germline CDR1 is KGHSH and CDR2 LQKENI. There are 14 residues in the CDR3. V lost 6 bases and J 2 bases, leaving 13 bases between the germline ends. The CDR3 loop reads CASSLRGTNTEAFF. The CDR3, as DNA: TGTGCCAGCTCCCTTAGGGGAACAAACACTGAAGCTTTCTTT. Using reference TRBV18 and TRBJ1-1 for the parts outside the CDR3, the full variable domain is NAGVMQNPRHLVRRRGQEARLRCSPMKGHSHVYWYRQLPEEGLKFMVYLQKENIIDESGMPKERFSAEFPKEGPSILRIQQVVRGDSAAYFCASSLRGTNTEAFFGQGTRLTVV.

The chain combines TRBV5-6 with TRBJ1-1; maybe TRBD1 (5 bases). The CDR3 length is 14 residues. Germline lookup yields CDR1 SGHDT and CDR2 YYEEEE. V dropped 3 bases and J dropped 8 bases, with 17 bases sitting between them. The CDR3 DNA is TGTGCCAGCAGCTGGGACTCGCGATTTACGGAAGCTTTCTTT. Amino acids: CASSWDSRFTEAFF.

V gene TRBV30 combines with J gene TRBJ2-7; D perhaps matches TRBD1 (6 bases). CDR1 GTSNPN and CDR2 SVGIG come from the germline V gene (reference sequence). CDR3 length: 13 residues. Trimming removed 2 bases at V and 3 bases at J, with 11 bases between. CDR3: CAWSRGQYYEQYF. The CDR3 DNA follows: TGTGCCTGGAGTCGAGGACAGTACTACGAGCAGTACTTC.

Remarks on this clone: Other DNA sequences of this sample code for an identical CDR3. The chain joins TRBV18 to TRBJ1-1; 9 bases line up with TRBD1. CDR3 length equals 14 residues. Germline assignment: CDR1 KGHSH and CDR2 LQKENI. Trimming at V came to 2 bases and at J to 3 bases, leaving 1 base not matched to a gene. The CDR3 is CASSPRTGDTEAFF. CDR3 nucleotides: TGTGCCAGCTCACCAAGGACAGGGGACACTGAAGCTTTCTTT.

The chain is built from TRBV9 and TRBJ2-1; D perhaps matches TRBD1 (5 bases). Looked up from germline, CDR1 is SGDLS and CDR2 is YYNGEE. V was trimmed by 1 base and J by 9 bases, leaving 17 bases between them. This CDR3 region has 15 residues. In nucleotides, the CDR3 is TGTGCCAGCAGCGTATCCCAGGGTGGGATAGGTGAGCAGTTCTTC. Protein: CASSVSQGGIGEQFF.

The rearrangement uses TRBV5-1 and TRBJ2-1; TRBD2 matches 10 bases. The length of the CDR3 is 15 residues. J lost 6 bases, V lost 3 bases, and 6 bases had no gene match. Germline-derived CDR1 and CDR2 are SGHRS and YFSETQ. In DNA, the CDR3 is TGCGCCAGCAGCTCCCCTAGCGGGAGTCGCAATGAGCAGTTCTTC. The encoded protein is CASSSPSGSRNEQFF.

The rearrangement joins TRBV28 to TRBJ2-1; 11 bases are a match to TRBD2. V lost 7 bases and J lost 10; bases outside the gene matches: 9. Looked up from germline, CDR1 is MDHEN and CDR2 is SYDVKM. The CDR3 loop spans 14 amino acids. DNA for the CDR3: TGTGCCAGCATTGAGGCTAGCGGGAGGAGCGAGCAGTTCTTC. Translation gives CASIEASGRSEQFF.

The J gene is TRBJ2-7, the V gene TRBV6-5; D not certain. The CDR3 consists of 12 residues. Trimming cost V 2 bases and J 2 bases, with 4 bases left between them. CDR1 is MNHEY, CDR2 SVGAGI, per germline. CDR3 DNA: TGTGCCAGCAGTTACGAGGCCTACGAGCAGTACTTC. The encoded protein is CASSYEAYEQYF.

V usage is TRBV28 and J usage is TRBJ1-6; no reliable D call. CDR3 length: 12 residues. Germline V gene data show CDR1 as MDHEN and CDR2 as SYDVKM. V gave up 6 bases and J gave up 8 bases, with 8 bases separating them. The CDR3 here is CASRVTDSPLHF. In nucleotides, the CDR3 is TGTGCCAGCAGGGTAACTGATTCACCCCTCCACTTT.

This clone has a handful of counts. This rearrangement joins TRBV6-1 to TRBJ2-5; the match to TRBD1 covers 9 bases. The J call may be incorrect, as the DNA end agrees better with TRBJ2-7. In germline, CDR1 is MNHNS, CDR2 SASEGT. The CDR3 is made up of 15 amino acids. The CDR3 DNA is TGTGCCAGCAGTGAAATTCGACAGGGGGATGACGAGCAGTACTTC. This encodes CASSEIRQGDDEQYF.

J is TRBJ2-5 and V is TRBV2; 8 nucleotides align to TRBD2. CDR3 size: 14 residues. The germline CDR1 and CDR2 sequences are SNHLY and FYNNEI. After removal of 2 bases from V and 5 bases from J, the junction contained 4 bases not matched to a gene. The CDR3 is CASSEMGLEETQYF. The CDR3 DNA is TGTGCCAGCAGTGAAATGGGACTAGAGGAGACCCAGTACTTC. Full variable domain (rest looked up from reference TRBV2 and TRBJ2-5): EPEVTQTPSHQVTQMGQEVILRCVPISNHLYFYWYRQILGQKVEFLVSFYNNEISEKSEIFDDQFSVERPDGSNFTLKIRSTKLEDSAMYFCASSEMGLEETQYFGPGTRLLVL.

This clone was found a few times. The chain recombines TRBV30 with TRBJ1-5; weak D call: TRBD1 (5 bases). Trimming took off 3 bases at V and 5 bases at J, with 17 bases between the two ends. There are 15 residues in the CDR3. Germline CDR1 is GTSNPN and CDR2 is SVGIG (reference sequence). CDR3 residues: CAWRLGGGYDQPQHF. The CDR3 region has the DNA TGTGCCTGGAGACTCGGGGGAGGCTATGATCAGCCCCAGCATTTT.

This clone was observed once. V is TRBV7-8 and J is TRBJ2-1; TRBD2 matches 11 bases. The trim removed 1 base at V and 9 bases at J, leaving 8 bases unmatched. Germline CDR1 is SGHVS and CDR2 is FQNEAQ. CDR3 length: 16 residues. The CDR3 reads CASSLGLAGPDGEQFF. The CDR3 nucleotides are TGTGCCAGCAGCTTAGGACTAGCGGGGCCGGACGGTGAGCAGTTCTTC.